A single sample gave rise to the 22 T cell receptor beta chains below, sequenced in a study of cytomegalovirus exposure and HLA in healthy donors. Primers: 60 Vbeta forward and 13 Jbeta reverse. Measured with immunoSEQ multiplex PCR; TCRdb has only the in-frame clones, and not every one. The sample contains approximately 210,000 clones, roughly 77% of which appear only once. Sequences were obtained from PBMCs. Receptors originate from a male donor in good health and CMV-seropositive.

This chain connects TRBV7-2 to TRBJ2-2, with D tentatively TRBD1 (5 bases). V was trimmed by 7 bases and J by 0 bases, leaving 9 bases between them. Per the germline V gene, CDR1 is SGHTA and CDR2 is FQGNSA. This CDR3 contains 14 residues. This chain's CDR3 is CASKKGANTGELFF. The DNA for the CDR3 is TGTGCCAGCAAAAAAGGGGCGAACACCGGGGAGCTGTTTTTT. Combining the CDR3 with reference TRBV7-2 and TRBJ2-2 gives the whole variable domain GAGVSQSPSNKVTEKGKDVELRCDPISGHTALYWYRQSLGQGLEFLIYFQGNSAPDKSGLPSDRFSAERTGGSVSTLTIQRTQQEDSAVYLCASKKGANTGELFFGEGSRLTVL.

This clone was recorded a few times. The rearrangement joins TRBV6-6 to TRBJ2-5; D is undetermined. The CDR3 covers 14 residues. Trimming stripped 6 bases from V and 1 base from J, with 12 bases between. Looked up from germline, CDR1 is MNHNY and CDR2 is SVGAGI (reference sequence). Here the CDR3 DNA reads TGTGCCAGCAGCCACTTGTGGTTCCAAGAGACCCAGTACTTC. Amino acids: CASSHLWFQETQYF.

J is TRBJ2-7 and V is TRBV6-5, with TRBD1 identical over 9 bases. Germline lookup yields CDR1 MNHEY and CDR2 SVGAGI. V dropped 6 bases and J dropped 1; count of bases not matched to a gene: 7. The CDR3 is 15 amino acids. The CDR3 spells CASRRTGGQSYEQYF. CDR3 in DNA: TGTGCCAGCAGAAGAACAGGGGGCCAGTCCTACGAGCAGTACTTC.

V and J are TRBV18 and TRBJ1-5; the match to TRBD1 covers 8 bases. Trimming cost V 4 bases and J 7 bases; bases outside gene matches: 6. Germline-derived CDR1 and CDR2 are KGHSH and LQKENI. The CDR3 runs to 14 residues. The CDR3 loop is CASSRSTGEQPQHF. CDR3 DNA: TGTGCCAGCTCACGATCGACAGGGGAGCAGCCCCAGCATTTT.

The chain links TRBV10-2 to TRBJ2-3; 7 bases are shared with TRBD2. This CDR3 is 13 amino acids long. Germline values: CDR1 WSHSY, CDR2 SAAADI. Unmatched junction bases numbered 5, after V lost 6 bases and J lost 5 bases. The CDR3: CASRFAGEDTQYF. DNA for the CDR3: TGCGCCAGCAGATTTGCGGGGGAAGATACGCAGTATTTT.

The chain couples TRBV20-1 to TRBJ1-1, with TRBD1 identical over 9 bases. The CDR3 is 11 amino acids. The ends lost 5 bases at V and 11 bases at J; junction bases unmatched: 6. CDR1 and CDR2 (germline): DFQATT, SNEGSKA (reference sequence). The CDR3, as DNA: TGCAGTGCTCTACAGGGGGCTGTGGCTTTCTTT. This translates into CSALQGAVAFF.

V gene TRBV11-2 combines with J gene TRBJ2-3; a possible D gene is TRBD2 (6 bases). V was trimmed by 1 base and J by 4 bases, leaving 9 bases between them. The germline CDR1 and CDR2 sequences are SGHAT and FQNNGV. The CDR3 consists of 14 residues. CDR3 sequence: CASSLVPGADTQYF. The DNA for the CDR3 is TGTGCCAGCAGCTTAGTTCCGGGGGCAGATACGCAGTATTTT.

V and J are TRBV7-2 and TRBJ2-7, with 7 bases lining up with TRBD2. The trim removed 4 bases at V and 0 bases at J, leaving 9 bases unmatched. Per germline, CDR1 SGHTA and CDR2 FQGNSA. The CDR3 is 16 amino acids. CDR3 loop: CASSSIGGGSSYEQYF. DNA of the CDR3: TGTGCCAGCAGCTCTATTGGCGGGGGAAGCTCCTACGAGCAGTACTTC.

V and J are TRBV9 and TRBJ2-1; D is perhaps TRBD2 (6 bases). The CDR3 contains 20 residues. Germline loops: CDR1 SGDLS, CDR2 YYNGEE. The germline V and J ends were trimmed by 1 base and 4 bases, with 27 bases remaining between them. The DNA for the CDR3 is TGTGCCAGCAGCGTATTCCCCCTGATGGAGGGTAAGGGTACGTACAATGAGCAGTTCTTC. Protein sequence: CASSVFPLMEGKGTYNEQFF.

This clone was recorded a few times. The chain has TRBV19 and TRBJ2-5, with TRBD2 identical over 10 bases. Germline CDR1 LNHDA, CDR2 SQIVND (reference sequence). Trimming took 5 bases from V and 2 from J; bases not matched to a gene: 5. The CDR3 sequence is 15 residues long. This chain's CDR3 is CASSSSGSGQETQYF. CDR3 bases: TGTGCCAGTAGTTCTAGCGGGAGTGGACAAGAGACCCAGTACTTC.

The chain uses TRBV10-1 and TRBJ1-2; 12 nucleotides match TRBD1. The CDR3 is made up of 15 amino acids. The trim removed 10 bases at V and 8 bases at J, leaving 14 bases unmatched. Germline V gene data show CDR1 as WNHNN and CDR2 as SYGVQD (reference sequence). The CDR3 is CANPTPGQGASGYTF. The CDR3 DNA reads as TGCGCCAACCCGACACCGGGACAGGGGGCGTCGGGCTACACCTTC.

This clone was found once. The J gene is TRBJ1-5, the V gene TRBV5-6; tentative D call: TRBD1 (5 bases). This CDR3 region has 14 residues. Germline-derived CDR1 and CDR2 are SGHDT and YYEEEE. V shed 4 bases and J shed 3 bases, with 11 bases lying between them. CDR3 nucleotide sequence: TGTGCCAGCAGCCTCAGGGCAGTCAATCAGCCCCAGCATTTT. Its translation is CASSLRAVNQPQHF.

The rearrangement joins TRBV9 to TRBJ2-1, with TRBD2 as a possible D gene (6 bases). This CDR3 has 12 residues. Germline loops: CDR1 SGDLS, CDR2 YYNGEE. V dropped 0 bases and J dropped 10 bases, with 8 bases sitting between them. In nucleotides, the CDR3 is TGTGCCAGCAGCGTAGACCGGGGGGAGCAGTTCTTC. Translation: CASSVDRGEQFF.

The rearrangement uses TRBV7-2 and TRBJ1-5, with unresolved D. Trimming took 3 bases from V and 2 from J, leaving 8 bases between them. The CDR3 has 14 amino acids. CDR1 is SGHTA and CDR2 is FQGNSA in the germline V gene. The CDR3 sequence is CASSFNQGNQPQHF. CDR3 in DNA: TGTGCCAGCAGCTTTAACCAGGGCAATCAGCCCCAGCATTTT.

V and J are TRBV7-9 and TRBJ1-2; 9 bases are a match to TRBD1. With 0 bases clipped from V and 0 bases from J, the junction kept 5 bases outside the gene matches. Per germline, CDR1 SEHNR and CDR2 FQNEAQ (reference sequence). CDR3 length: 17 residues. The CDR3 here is CASSLAGQGLANYGYTF. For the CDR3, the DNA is TGTGCCAGCAGCTTAGCGGGACAGGGCTTAGCTAACTATGGCTACACCTTC.

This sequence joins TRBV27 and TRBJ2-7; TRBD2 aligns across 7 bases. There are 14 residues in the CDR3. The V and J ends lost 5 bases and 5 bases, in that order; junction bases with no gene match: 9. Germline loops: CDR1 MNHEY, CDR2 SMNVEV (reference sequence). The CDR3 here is CASSTGGVPDEQYF. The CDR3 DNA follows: TGTGCCAGCAGTACTGGGGGGGTGCCCGACGAGCAGTACTTC.

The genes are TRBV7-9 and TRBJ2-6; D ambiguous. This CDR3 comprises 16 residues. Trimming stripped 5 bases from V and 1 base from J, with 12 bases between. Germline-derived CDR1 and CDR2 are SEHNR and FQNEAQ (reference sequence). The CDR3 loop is CASSLRRVSGANVLTF. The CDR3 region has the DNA TGTGCCAGCAGCCTACGTCGGGTATCTGGGGCCAACGTCCTGACTTTC.

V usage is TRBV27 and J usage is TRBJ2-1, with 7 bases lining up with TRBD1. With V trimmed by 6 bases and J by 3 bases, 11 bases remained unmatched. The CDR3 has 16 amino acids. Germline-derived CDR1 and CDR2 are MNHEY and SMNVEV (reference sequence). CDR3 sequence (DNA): TGTGCCAGCAGAACAGGGGTCCATCCCTTCTACAATGAGCAGTTCTTC. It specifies CASRTGVHPFYNEQFF.

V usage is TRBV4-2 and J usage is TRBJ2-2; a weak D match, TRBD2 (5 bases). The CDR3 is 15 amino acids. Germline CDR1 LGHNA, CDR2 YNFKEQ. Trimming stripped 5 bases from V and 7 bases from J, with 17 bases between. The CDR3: CASSELRTEGGELFF. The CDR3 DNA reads TGTGCCAGCAGCGAGCTCCGGACTGAGGGCGGGGAGCTGTTTTTT.

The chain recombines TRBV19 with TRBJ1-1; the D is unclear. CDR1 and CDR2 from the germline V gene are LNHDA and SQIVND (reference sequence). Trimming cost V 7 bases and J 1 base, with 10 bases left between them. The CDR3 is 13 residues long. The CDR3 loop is CASTTTGNTEAFF. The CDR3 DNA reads TGTGCCAGTACCACGACGGGGAACACTGAAGCTTTCTTT. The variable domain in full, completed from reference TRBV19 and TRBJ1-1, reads DGGITQSPKYLFRKEGQNVTLSCEQNLNHDAMYWYRQDPGQGLRLIYYSQIVNDFQKGDIAEGYSVSREKKESFPLTVTSAQKNPTAFYLCASTTTGNTEAFFGQGTRLTVV.

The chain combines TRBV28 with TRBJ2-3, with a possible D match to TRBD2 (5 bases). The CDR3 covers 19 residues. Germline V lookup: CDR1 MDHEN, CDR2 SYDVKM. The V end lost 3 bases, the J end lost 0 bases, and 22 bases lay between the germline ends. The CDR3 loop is CASSFVPREASTSTDTQYF. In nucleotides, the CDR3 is TGTGCCAGCAGTTTTGTTCCCCGGGAAGCCAGTACTAGCACAGATACGCAGTATTTT. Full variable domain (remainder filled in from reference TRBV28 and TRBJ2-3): DVKVTQSSRYLVKRTGEKVFLECVQDMDHENMFWYRQDPGLGLRLIYFSYDVKMKEKGDIPEGYSVSREKKERFSLILESASTNQTSMYLCASSFVPREASTSTDTQYFGPGTRLTVL.

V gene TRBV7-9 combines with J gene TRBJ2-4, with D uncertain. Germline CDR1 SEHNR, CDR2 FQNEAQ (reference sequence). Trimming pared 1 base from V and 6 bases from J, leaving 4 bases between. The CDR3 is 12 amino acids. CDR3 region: CASSLDLNIQYF. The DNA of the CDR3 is TGTGCCAGCAGCTTAGATCTAAACATTCAGTACTTC. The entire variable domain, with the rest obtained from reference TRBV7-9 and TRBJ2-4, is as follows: DTGVSQNPRHKITKRGQNVTFRCDPISEHNRLYWYRQTLGQGPEFLTYFQNEAQLEKSRLLSDRFSAERPKGSFSTLEIQRTEQGDSAMYLCASSLDLNIQYFGAGTRLSVL.